This T cell receptor (beta chain) was sequenced for a study of T cell responses to AZD1222 COVID-19 vaccine. This CDR3 spans 13 amino acids. V was clipped by 5 bases and J by 1 base, with 8 bases between them. Germline values: CDR1 SEHNR, CDR2 FQNEAQ (reference sequence). Only in-frame clones appear in the TCRdb table, and some are missing; sequencing was by immunoSEQ multiplex PCR. The table shows about 69,000 clones, with less than 90% occurring only once. Second-dose intervals near 4 or 12 weeks were combined. Remarks on this clone: Its antigen is unidentified.

Whole-study results and caveats: When two AZD1222 doses had been given, Spike-specific TCR breadth and depth rose.

The gene calls are TRBV7-9 and TRBJ1-2, with D uncertain. This sequence was found in an adult who received the AZD1222 COVID-19 vaccine. The input for sequencing was peripheral blood, taken 28 days after the second AZD1222 dose. The CDR3 reads CASSTTFNYGYTF. CDR3 DNA sequence: TGTGCCAGCAGCACTACTTTTAACTATGGCTACACCTTC.